This paragraph reports one TCR beta chain. Its antigen is as yet unknown. The source of the sample is a study of shared clonotypes between healthy human individuals. General observations from the study: Compared with clonotypes that all four donors shared, non-shared clonotypes had lower generation probabilities.

Several immunoSEQ plates held equal portions of the genomic DNA taken from each subset. TCRdb's copy holds only in-frame clones and misses some; the assay was immunoSEQ multiplex PCR. The data contain about 2.1 million clones, roughly 91% of them seen just once; the ten biggest clones take up about 1.8%. Naive CD8 cells were CD45RO-negative, positively selected for CCR7, excluding terminally differentiated effector memory CD45RA+ cells. The V gene lost 4 bases and the J gene lost 0 bases, with 13 bases spanning the gap. This CDR3 spans 16 amino acids. The germline CDR1 and CDR2 sequences are SGHAT and FQNNGV.

The sample comprised naive CD8+ T cells from PBMCs. The TCR sequence derives from a man aged 18 to 30 in good health. Some clones in this sample may be carry-over from other donors' samples. The chain couples TRBV11-2 to TRBJ2-4; D gene uncertain. DNA of the CDR3: TGTGCCAGCAGCTCCTCTTGGCCCCAAGCCAAAAACATTCAGTACTTC. Protein product: CASSSSWPQAKNIQYF.